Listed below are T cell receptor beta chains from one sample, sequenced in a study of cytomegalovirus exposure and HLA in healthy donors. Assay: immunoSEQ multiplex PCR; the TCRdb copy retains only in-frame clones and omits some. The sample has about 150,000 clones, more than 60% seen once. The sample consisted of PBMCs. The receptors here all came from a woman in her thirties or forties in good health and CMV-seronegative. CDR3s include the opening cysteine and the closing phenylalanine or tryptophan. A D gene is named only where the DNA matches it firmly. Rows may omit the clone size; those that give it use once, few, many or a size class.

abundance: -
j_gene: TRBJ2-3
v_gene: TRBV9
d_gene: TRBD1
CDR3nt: TGTGCCAGCAGCGTAGCGGGACAGGGTACAGGTACGCAGTATTTT
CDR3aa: CASSVAGQGTGTQYF

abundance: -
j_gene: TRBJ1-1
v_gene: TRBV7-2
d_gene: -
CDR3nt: TGTGCCAGCAGCAAACCCCAGGGGCGGGTGAACACTGAAGCTTTCTTT
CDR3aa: CASSKPQGRVNTEAFF

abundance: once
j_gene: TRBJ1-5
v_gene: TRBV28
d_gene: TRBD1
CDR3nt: TGTGCCAGCTCGACAGGGAGCAATCAGCCCCAGCATTTT
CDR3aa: CASSTGSNQPQHF

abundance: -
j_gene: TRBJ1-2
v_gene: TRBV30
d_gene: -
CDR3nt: TGTGCCTGGGCTATAGGGGCGGGCTACACCTTC
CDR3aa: CAWAIGAGYTF

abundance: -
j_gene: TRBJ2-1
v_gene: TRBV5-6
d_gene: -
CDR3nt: TGTGCCAGCAGCTTGATCACAGGGAGTAGGAATGAGCAGTTCTTC
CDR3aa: CASSLITGSRNEQFF

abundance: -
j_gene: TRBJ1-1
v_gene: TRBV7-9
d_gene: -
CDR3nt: TGTGCCAGCAGCCCTCCCGATAGGACAGCCTTCACTGAAGCTTTCTTT
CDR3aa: CASSPPDRTAFTEAFF

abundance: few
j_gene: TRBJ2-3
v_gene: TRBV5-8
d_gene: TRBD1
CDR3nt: TGTGCCAGCAGCTTGCACTTAACAGGGGTTAGCACAGATACGCAGTATTTT
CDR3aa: CASSLHLTGVSTDTQYF

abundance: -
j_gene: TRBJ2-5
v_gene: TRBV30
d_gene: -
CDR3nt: TGTGCCTGGAGTGTATTTGGGCAGGAGACCCAGTACTTC
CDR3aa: CAWSVFGQETQYF

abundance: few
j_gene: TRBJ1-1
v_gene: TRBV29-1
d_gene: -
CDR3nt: TGCAGCGTCCACCCCAGGATGAACACTGAAGCTTTCTTT
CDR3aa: CSVHPRMNTEAFF

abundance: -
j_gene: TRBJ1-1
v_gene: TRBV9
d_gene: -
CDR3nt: TGTGCCAGCAGCCTCAGTACCCAGGGCACTGAAGCTTTCTTT
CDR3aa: CASSLSTQGTEAFF

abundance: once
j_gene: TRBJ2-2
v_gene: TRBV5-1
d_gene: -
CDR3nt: TGCGCCAGCGCCGACAGTTACACCGGGGAGCTGTTTTTT
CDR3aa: CASADSYTGELFF

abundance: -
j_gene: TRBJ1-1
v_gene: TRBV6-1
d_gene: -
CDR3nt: TGTGCCAGCAGTGAAGCTCAGGGGTGGAACACTGAAGCTTTCTTT
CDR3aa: CASSEAQGWNTEAFF

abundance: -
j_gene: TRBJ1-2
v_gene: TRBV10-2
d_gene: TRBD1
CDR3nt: TGCGCCAGCAGCCCCGGGACAGCTAGCTATGGCTACACCTTC
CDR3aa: CASSPGTASYGYTF

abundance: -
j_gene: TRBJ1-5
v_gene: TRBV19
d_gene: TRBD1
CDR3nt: TGTGCCAGTAGTATCCGGGACAGGGGGTTAGCGCATCCAAACCAGCCCCAGCATTTT
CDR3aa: CASSIRDRGLAHPNQPQHF

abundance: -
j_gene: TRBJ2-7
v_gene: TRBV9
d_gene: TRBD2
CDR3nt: TGTGCCAGCAGGAGAGGTCATGGGGGGGCCTACGAGCAGTACTTC
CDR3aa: CASRRGHGGAYEQYF

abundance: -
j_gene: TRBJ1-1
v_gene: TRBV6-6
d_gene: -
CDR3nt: TGTGCCAGCAGCCGTACAGGGAACACTGAAGCTTTCTTT
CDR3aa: CASSRTGNTEAFF

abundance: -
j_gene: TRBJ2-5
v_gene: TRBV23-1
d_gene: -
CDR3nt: TGCGCCAGCACCATAGAGGACAGACAAGAGACCCAGTACTTC
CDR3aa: CASTIEDRQETQYF

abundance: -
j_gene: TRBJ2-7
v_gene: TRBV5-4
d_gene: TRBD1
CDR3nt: TGTGCCAGCAGCCGAGGGCGACAGGGGGCGATGGTCGAGCAGTACTTC
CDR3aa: CASSRGRQGAMVEQYF

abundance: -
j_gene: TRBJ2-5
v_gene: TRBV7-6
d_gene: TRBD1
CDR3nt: TGTGCCAGCAGCTTGGGACAGACCCAAGAGACCCAGTACTTC
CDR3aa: CASSLGQTQETQYF

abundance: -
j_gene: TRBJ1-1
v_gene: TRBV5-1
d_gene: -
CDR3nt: TGCGCCAGCAGCTTGGGAGCGGGCAGACCGAACACTGAAGCTTTCTTT
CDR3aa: CASSLGAGRPNTEAFF

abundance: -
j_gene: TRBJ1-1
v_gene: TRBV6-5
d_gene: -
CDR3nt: TGTGCCAGCAATCCCCCCGGGACACTGAACACTGAAGCTTTCTTT
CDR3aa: CASNPPGTLNTEAFF

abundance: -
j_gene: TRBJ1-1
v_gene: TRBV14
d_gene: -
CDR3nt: TGTGCCAGCAGCCTCGACTGGAACACTGAAGCTTTCTTT
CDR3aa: CASSLDWNTEAFF

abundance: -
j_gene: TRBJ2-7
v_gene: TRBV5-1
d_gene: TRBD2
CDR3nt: TGCGCCAGCAGCCCGGGACTAGCGGGAGTCGAGCAGTACTTC
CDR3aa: CASSPGLAGVEQYF